Listed here is a single T cell receptor (beta chain). No antigen is known for it. One base away there is no much larger clone; base qualities are not given. This sample stems from a study of T cell changes during pregnancy in multiple sclerosis (dated by TCRdb to about 2019). Background for the entire study: In women with multiple sclerosis, the researchers looked at how the T cell repertoire shifted as pregnancy progressed.

Library creation used the immunoSEQ multiplex PCR assay. Not all clones reach the TCRdb copy of this immuneACCESS table, which keeps in-frame sequences only. Checked studies attribute under half of the gap to unresolved V genes and leave the rest unexplained. This sample has about 30,000 clones in its table, and 80% to 95% of those were observed once. The ten largest clones add up to approximately 6.2% of the sample. Sequences SGHNT (CDR1) and YYREEE (CDR2) are obtained from the germline V gene (reference sequence). V sheds 1 base and J sheds 1 base, leaving 5 bases between their ends. Reading from cysteine to phenylalanine, the CDR3 counts 14 amino acids. Solely the CDR3 DNA is kept, with 42 bases framed from the first base.

The receptor's source is a female donor with multiple sclerosis, enrolled in a pregnancy study. The rearrangement joined TRBV5-4 to TRBJ2-2; the D gene lacks a confident call. The input for sequencing was CD8+ T cells from peripheral blood mononuclear cells, taken before pregnancy. The sequenced DNA: TGTGCCAGCAGCTTGACAGTGAACACCGGGGAGCTGTTTTTT. It translates as CASSLTVNTGELFF.